The sequence of this T cell receptor beta chain was determined in a study of cytomegalovirus exposure and HLA in healthy donors (dated by TCRdb to 2016 to 2017). Notes on the research overall: An earlier analysis of 587 of the donors reported 276 Gb of sequence data and 117 million unique TCR beta sequences obtained from about 179 million T cells. An early release covering over 500 HLA-typed donors comprised roughly 300 gigabases of sequencing data and about 90 million unique TCR sequences. Among the 398 genotyped donors, around 79% belonged to the genetic ancestry cluster associated with self-reported Caucasian donors. The aim of the study was to test whether cataloging public T cell receptors could identify signatures of past pathogen exposure. Using immunosequencing, the study profiled T cell repertoires from 500 to 800 subjects and related those repertoires to cytomegalovirus serostatus. Along with the roughly 610-subject first cohort, a separate validation cohort of more than 90 different subjects was used. To predict cytomegalovirus infection status, the study combined high-throughput TCR immunosequencing, statistical association of individual TCRs with disease status, and machine learning. A later analysis re-analyzed previously published TCR beta repertoires from roughly 600 donors and added high-resolution HLA genotyping to study TCR occurrence patterns. The later analysis used no new phenotypic data to find candidate immune exposures, relying instead on TCR beta sequences and their occurrence across donors. An earlier analysis of 587 of the donors used high-throughput TCR beta sequencing to judge whether each TCR beta V gene segment behaved as functional or pseudogenic. Donor age, sex, ethnicity and CMV serostatus were compiled alongside the repertoire data. A later genetic analysis took genome-wide SNP genotypes for about 55% of the 666 donors and used that subset as a discovery cohort. Every repertoire in the discovery cohort had been generated on one and the same sequencing platform. Class I and class II HLA loci were covered by the typing at four-digit resolution. Typing coverage varied by locus: roughly 629-640 donors for A, B, C, DRB1 and DQB1; approximately 500 for DQA1; about 600 for DPA1; approximately 450 for DPB1. A handful of DR-DQ haplotypes were handled as single units for association and clustering because linkage in the cohort was strong. Among roughly 400 genotyped donors of the cohort, an average of around 220,000 unique TCR beta nucleotide sequences was sequenced per donor, of which roughly 17% were non-productive. The research as a whole found: Some IMGT-functional V segments, including TRBV6-2 and TRBV6-3, could not be told apart with the 87-base-pair reads, so those segments were excluded. Specific HLA alleles were associated with 15,000 to 20,000 TCR beta sequences at a false discovery rate of 0.05 in a later analysis. An earlier analysis of some 590 of the donors showed that most TCR beta V segments appeared in productive rearrangements either about 90% or about 30% of the time, which broadly matched IMGT annotations. Because counts were too low, about 18 rarely observed V segments, including chromosome 9 orphons, were left out of the earlier analysis of roughly 600 of the donors. In a later analysis, several top co-occurrence clusters were reported to appear linked to parvovirus B19, influenza, CMV and Epstein-Barr virus. The presence/absence analyses assumed that sequencing depth was roughly uniform across donors, and that assumption may not be true. A total of roughly 160 TCR beta chains were listed by the study as associated with cytomegalovirus. Most CMV-associated TCR beta chains appeared to be HLA-restricted in a later analysis, and the HLA associations seemed to be driven largely by CMV exposure. Assigning TCR associations to individual alleles was difficult when HLA alleles, especially DR and DQ, strongly co-occurred. According to a later analysis, TCR association rates differed among HLA loci, with DRB1 alleles showing the most associated TCRs and HLA-C alleles showing the fewest. V-gene and J-gene trimming of TCR beta chains was associated with a missense DCLRE1C variant in a later genetic analysis, and the association was replicated in an independent cohort. Three of the identified cytomegalovirus-associated TCR beta chains were confirmed in vitro to be specific for cytomegalovirus antigens. In a later analysis, HLA-associated TCR beta chains were found to be more clonally expanded and to have lower generation probabilities than equally common non-associated chains. A group of highly shared sequence variants was considered likely to be a technical artifact of the sequencing pipeline. Only TCR beta chains were sequenced in this cohort, and the absence of alpha or paired-chain data limited detectable features. For the cohort, immune exposure information was limited to CMV serostatus. Because some donors lacked HLA typing at each locus, the association tests relied only on the typed subset. A later genetic analysis reported fewer N-insertions in productive TCRs among donors in an Asian-associated ancestry cluster than the 666-donor mean. It was suggested by the authors that the approach could potentially be generalized to other disease states and immunological phenotypes. A further reported finding was that TCR beta sequences accurately predicted the HLA-A and HLA-B alleles for most subjects in the first cohort. Across donors, most TCR sequences were observed very rarely, whereas some public TCRs were present in many individuals. Linkage disequilibrium might explain the correlated functional status among segregating V segments, but an unknown experimental factor could not be excluded. The classifier was reported to diagnose cytomegalovirus status with high specificity and sensitivity in both the original cohort and the validation cohort.

The cohort consisted of hundreds of healthy bone marrow donors. Cohort members were all nominally healthy when sampled, although unrecorded immune exposures were likely present. The donor tested CMV seronegative and was one of the 352 seronegative cohort members. A peripheral blood sample was provided by each donor, and peripheral blood mononuclear cells were used for TCR beta sequencing. Genomic DNA was extracted from the blood cell samples with the Qiagen DNeasy Blood Extraction Kit. As concerns this clone: Its antigen has not been determined.

Looking up the germline V gene yields CDR1 SGDLS and CDR2 YYNGEE. From cysteine to phenylalanine, the CDR3 is 16 amino acids long. The CDR3 DNA has 48 bases and is translated from base 1. From V the trimming removes 0 bases and from J it removes 4 bases, while the gene matches leave 6 bases of the junction unaccounted for. The library was generated by the immunoSEQ multiplex PCR assay. For the multiplex PCR, a mixture combining 60 forward primers for TCR Vbeta segments and 13 reverse primers for TCR Jbeta segments was used. A multiplex PCR assay on genomic DNA amplified the CDR3 region of rearranged TCR beta genes. The amplified TCR beta libraries were sequenced on the Illumina HiSeq System as 87-base-pair reads. The original pipeline was this. A later analysis counted approximately 76 million unique TCR beta chains across the 550 to 750 repertoires, and approximately 11 million of these chains were shared by at least two donors. A nearest-neighbor algorithm error-corrected the raw reads and collapsed the reads into unique sequences, merging closely related sequences to remove PCR and sequencing errors. Alignment of CDR3 sequences to IMGT reference sequences was used to assign V, D and J gene segments. For a sequence to be retained, a match of at least six nucleotides was required to both a V gene segment and a J gene segment. Rearrangements were called productive when the CDR3 lacked stop codons and stayed in frame with V and J; all others were non-productive. Following IMGT convention, CDR3 was defined as the stretch from the second conserved V-encoded cysteine to the conserved J-encoded phenylalanine. Sequences without an unambiguous match to a single V gene segment were excluded from the earlier analysis of almost 600 of the donors. An earlier analysis of a few hundred of the donors classified V segments as functional when productive rearrangements were above 56.7% and as segregating when the standard deviation between donors was above 5%. To diagnose cytomegalovirus status from the catalog of TCR beta chain sequences, a statistical classification framework was built. V and J gene assignment, in a later analysis, came from comparing TCR nucleotide sequences with IMGT/GENE-DB human TR gene sequences. A later analysis assigned CDR3 sequences and most-parsimonious VDJ recombination scenarios with the TCRdist pipeline. A later analysis defined each TCR beta chain by its CDR3 amino acid sequence plus V-gene family, and excluded reads lacking a unique V-gene family. As a way to deal with suspected cross-contamination and a sequencing artifact, a later analysis dropped more than 500 nucleotide sequences that were highly shared and had low generation probability. In a later analysis, a clonal expansion index for each public chain was calculated from normalized within-repertoire ranks of inferred template counts. In a later analysis, generation probabilities were computed with a VDJ recombination model fitted to out-of-frame rearrangements, and the resulting probabilities were checked against IGoR. In a later analysis, TCR-TCR, TCR-HLA and TCR-CMV co-occurrence was scored with hypergeometric tests, and a repertoire-size bias correction was applied to TCR pairs. In a later analysis, false discovery rates were estimated by permuting HLA or CMV assignments 20 times. In a later analysis, co-occurring TCRs were grouped with DBSCAN, and TCRdist sequence similarity was added when clustering was performed within HLA-allele-positive subsets. Repertoires with fewer than 30,000 or more than 120,000 public chains were left out of co-occurrence clustering, as were four to six repertoires with anomalous nucleotide sharing. Held by TCRdb, this immuneACCESS table contains in-frame sequences only and omits some clones. Under half of the omission traces to an unresolved V gene where checked; the cause of the rest is unknown. V and J calls and clone size are as listed in that table; D and trimming were resolved from the DNA. The sample's clone listing holds roughly 200,000 clones. The ten largest clones capture approximately 6.5% of the sample.

This receptor was identified in a man aged 25 to 40 in good health and CMV-seronegative. The chain couples TRBV9 to TRBJ2-4; TRBD2 agrees with 8 junctional bases. Sequencing used PBMCs. For the CDR3, the sequence is CASSVGASGQKNIQYF. The DNA sequence is given as TGTGCCAGCAGCGTAGGAGCTAGCGGGCAGAAAAACATTCAGTACTTC.